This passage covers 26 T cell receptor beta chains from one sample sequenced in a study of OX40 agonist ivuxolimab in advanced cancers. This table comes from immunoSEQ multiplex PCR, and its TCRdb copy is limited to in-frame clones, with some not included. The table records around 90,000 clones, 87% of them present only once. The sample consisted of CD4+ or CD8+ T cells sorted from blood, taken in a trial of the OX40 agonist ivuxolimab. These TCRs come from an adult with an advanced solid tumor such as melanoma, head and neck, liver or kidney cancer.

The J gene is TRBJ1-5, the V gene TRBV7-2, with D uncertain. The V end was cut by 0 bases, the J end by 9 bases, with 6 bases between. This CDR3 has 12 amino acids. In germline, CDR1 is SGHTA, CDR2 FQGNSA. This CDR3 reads CASSLAGRPQHF. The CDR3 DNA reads TGTGCCAGCAGCTTAGCAGGGCGGCCCCAGCATTTT.

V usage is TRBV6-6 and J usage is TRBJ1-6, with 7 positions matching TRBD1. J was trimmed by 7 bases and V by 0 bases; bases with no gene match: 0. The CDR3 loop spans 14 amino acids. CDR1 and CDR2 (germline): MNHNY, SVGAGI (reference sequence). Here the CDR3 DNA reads TGTGCCAGCAGTTACTCAGGGGGCAATTCACCCCTCCACTTT. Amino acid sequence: CASSYSGGNSPLHF.

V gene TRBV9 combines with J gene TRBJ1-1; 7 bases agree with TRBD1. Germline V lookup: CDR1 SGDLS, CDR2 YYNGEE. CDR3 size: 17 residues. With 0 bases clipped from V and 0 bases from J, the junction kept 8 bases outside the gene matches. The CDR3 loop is CASSVGVGGIMNTEAFF. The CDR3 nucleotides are TGTGCCAGCAGCGTAGGAGTAGGGGGCATCATGAACACTGAAGCTTTCTTT.

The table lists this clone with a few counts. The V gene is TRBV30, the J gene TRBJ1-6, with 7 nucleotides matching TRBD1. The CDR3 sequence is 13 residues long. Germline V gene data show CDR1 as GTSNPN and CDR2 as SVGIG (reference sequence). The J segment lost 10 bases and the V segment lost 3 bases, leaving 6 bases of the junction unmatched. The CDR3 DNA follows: TGTGCCTGGAGCCCAGGGGGGGGATCACCCCTCCACTTT. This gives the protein CAWSPGGGSPLHF.

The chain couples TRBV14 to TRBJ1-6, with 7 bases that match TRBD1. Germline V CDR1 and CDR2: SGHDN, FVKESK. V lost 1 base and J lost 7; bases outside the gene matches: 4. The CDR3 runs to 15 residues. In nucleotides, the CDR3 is TGTGCCAGCAGCCAAGGCCAGGGGGGAAATTCACCCCTCCACTTT. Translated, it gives CASSQGQGGNSPLHF.

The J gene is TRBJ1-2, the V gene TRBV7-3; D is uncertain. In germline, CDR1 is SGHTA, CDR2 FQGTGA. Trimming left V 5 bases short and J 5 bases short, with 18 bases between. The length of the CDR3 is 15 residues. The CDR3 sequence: CASSPRGGSSYGYTF. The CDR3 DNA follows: TGTGCCAGCAGCCCCCGCGGAGGATCATCGTATGGCTACACCTTC. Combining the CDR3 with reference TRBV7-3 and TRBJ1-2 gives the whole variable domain GAGVSQTPSNKVTEKGKYVELRCDPISGHTALYWYRQSLGQGPEFLIYFQGTGAADDSGLPNDRFFAVRPEGSVSTLKIQRTERGDSAVYLCASSPRGGSSYGYTFGSGTRLTVV.

The CDR3 sequence is CASSLEQATGELFF. CDR3 DNA sequence: TGCGCCAGCAGCTTGGAACAGGCCACCGGGGAGCTGTTTTTT. The V and J genes are TRBV5-1 and TRBJ2-2; D perhaps matches TRBD1 (5 bases). V dropped 0 bases and J dropped 4 bases, with 7 bases sitting between them. From germline, CDR1 is SGHRS and CDR2 YFSETQ. This CDR3 comprises 14 residues.

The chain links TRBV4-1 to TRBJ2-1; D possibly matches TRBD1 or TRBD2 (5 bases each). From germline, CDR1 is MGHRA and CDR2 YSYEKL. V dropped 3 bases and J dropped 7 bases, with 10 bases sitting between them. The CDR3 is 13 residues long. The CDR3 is CASSQGPQNEQFF. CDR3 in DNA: TGCGCCAGCAGCCAGGGACCACAGAATGAGCAGTTCTTC.

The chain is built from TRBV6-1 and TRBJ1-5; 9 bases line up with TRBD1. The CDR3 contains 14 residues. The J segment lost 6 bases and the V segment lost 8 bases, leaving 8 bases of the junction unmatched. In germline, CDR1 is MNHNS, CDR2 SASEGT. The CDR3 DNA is TGTGCCAGCCGGACAGGGGTTTTTGGTCAGCCCCAGCATTTT. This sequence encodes CASRTGVFGQPQHF.

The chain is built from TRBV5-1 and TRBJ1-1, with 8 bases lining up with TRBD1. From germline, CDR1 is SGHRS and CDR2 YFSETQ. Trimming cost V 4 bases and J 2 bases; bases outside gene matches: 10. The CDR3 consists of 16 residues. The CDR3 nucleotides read TGCGCCAGCAGCACGGACAGGGCGCTGGGAAACACTGAAGCTTTCTTT. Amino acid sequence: CASSTDRALGNTEAFF.

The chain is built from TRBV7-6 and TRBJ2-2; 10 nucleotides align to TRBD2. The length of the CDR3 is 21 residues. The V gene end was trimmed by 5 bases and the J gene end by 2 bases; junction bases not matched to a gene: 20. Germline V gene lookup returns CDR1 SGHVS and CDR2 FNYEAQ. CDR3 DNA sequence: TGTGCCAGCAGCCGGTTAGCGGGGGGTTCAAAAAGACAAGCCAACACCGGGGAGCTGTTTTTT. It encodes CASSRLAGGSKRQANTGELFF.

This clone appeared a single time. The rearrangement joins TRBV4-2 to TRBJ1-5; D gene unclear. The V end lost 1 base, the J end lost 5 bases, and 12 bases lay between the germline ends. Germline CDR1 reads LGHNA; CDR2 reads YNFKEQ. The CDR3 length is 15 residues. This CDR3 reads CASSQVDGSDQPQHF. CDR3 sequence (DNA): TGTGCCAGCAGCCAAGTTGACGGGTCGGATCAGCCCCAGCATTTT.

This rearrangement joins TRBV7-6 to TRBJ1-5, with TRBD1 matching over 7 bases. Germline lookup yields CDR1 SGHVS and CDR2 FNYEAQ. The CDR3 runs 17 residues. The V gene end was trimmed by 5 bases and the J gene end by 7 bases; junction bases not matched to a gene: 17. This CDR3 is CASSLGDRVGLGQPQHF. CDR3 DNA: TGTGCCAGCAGCCTTGGGGACAGAGTGGGGCTAGGGCAGCCCCAGCATTTT.

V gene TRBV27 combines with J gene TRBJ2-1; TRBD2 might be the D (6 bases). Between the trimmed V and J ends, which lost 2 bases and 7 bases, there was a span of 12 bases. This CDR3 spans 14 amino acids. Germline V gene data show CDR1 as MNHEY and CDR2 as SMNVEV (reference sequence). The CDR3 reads CASSLAGRTNEQFF. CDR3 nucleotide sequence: TGTGCCAGCAGTTTAGCGGGACGGACGAATGAGCAGTTCTTC.

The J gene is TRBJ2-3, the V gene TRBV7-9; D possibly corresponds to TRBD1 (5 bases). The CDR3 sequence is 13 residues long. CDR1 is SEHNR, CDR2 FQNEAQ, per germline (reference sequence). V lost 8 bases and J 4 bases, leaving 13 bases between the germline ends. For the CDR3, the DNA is TGTGCCAGCCCCAGGGTCGTCCCAGATACGCAGTATTTT. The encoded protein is CASPRVVPDTQYF.

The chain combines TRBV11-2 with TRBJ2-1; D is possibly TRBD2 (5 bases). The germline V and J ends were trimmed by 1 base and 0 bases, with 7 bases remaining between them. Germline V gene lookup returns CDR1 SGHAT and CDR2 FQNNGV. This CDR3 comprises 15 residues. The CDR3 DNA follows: TGTGCCAGCAGCTTAGGACTAACCTCCTACAATGAGCAGTTCTTC. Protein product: CASSLGLTSYNEQFF.

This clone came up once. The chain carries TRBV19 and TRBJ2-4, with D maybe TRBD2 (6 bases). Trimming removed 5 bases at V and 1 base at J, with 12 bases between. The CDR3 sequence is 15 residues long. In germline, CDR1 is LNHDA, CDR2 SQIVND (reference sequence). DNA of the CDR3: TGTGCCAGTAGTGGGGGGACTGTTGCCAAAAACATTCAGTACTTC. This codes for CASSGGTVAKNIQYF.

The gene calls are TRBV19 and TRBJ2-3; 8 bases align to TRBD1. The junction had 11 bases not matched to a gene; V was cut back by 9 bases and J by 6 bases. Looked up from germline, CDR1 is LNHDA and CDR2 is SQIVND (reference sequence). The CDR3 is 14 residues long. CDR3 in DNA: TGTGCCAGCAGTGGTCCAGGGGGCGCCGATACGCAGTATTTT. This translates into CASSGPGGADTQYF.

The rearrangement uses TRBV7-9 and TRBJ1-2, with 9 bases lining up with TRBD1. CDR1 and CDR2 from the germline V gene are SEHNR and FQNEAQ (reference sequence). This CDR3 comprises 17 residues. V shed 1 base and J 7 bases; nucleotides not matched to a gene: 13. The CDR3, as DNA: TGTGCCAGCAGCTTAGTAACCCTACAGGGGGCGCAAGGTGGCTACACCTTC. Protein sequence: CASSLVTLQGAQGGYTF.

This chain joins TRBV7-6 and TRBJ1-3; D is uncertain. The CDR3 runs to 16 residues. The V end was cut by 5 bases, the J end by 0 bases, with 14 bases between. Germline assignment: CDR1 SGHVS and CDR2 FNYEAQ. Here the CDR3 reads CASSLNLGSSGNTIYF. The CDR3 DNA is TGTGCCAGCAGCCTAAACCTCGGGAGCTCTGGAAACACCATATATTTT.

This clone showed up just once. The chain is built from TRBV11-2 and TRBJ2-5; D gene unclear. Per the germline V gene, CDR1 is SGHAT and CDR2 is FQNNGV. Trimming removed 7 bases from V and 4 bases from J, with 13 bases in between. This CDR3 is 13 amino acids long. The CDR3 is CASTPFGVETQYF. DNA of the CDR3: TGTGCCAGCACCCCCTTTGGAGTAGAGACCCAGTACTTC.

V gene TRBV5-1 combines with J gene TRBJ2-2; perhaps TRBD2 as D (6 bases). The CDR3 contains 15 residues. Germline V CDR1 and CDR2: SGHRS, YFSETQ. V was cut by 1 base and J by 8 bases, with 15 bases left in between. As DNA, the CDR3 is TGCGCCAGCAGCTTGTCTGTGGGAGGAAGAGGGGAGCTGTTTTTT. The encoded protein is CASSLSVGGRGELFF.

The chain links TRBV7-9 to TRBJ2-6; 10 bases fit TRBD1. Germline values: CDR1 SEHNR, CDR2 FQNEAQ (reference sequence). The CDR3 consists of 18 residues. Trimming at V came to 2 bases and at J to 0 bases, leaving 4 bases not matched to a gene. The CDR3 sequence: CASSLWTGGFSGANVLTF. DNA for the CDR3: TGTGCCAGCAGCTTATGGACAGGGGGTTTCTCTGGGGCCAACGTCCTGACTTTC.

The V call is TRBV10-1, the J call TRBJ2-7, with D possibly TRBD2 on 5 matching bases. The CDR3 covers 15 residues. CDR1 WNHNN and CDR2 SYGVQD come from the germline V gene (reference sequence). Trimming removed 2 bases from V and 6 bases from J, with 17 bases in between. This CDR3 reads CASSESFAGRGEQYF. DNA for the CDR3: TGCGCCAGCAGTGAGAGTTTTGCGGGTCGAGGCGAGCAGTACTTC.

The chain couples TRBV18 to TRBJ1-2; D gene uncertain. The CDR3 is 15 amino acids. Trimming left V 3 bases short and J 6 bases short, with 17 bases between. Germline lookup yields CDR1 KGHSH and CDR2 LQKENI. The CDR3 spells CASSPAPEAGNGYTF. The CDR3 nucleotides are TGTGCCAGCTCACCCGCCCCCGAGGCGGGGAATGGCTACACCTTC.

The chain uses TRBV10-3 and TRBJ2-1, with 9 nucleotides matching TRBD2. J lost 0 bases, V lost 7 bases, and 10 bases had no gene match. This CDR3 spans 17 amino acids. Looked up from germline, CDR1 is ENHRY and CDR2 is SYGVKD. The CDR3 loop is CAITAGGPSSSYNEQFF. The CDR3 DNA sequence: TGTGCCATCACAGCGGGGGGTCCCTCGAGCTCCTACAATGAGCAGTTCTTC.